One sample yielded the 10 T cell receptor beta chains listed below, sequenced in a study of spatial heterogeneity in lung cancer. Study findings and constraints: Tracking of tumor mutation counts was seen in expanded intratumoral alpha and beta TCR counts.

No antigen is known for these receptors. Time point here: sample taken at primary tumor resection. TCRdb re-analysed the 5' RACE reads in MiXCR, keeping a single row per CDR3 protein. The sample contains about 100,000 distinct CDR3 sequences, roughly 4.5% of which appear only once. The sequencing used lung tumor tissue, collected at surgery. The receptors here all came from a male donor with early-stage non-small cell lung cancer.

The table lists this clonotype with many counts. The rearrangement links TRBV7-9 to TRBJ2-2, with D maybe TRBD1 (5 bases). The V gene lost 6 bases and the J gene lost 2 bases, with 19 bases spanning the gap. The germline V gene encodes CDR1 SEHNR and CDR2 FQNEAQ (reference sequence). The CDR3 extends over 17 amino acids. DNA of the CDR3: TGTGCCAGCAGTCTAAGGATTCTGGACACCAACACCGGGGAGCTGTTTTTT. It specifies CASSLRILDTNTGELFF.

This clonotype was seen many times. The chain employs TRBV5-1 and TRBJ2-1; TRBD2 matches 9 bases. Germline CDR1 reads SGHRS; CDR2 reads YFSETQ. The CDR3 runs to 14 residues. With 1 base clipped from V and 8 bases from J, the junction kept 4 bases outside the gene matches. CDR3 in amino acids: CASSLLAGIDEQFF. The DNA for the CDR3 is TGCGCCAGCAGCTTGCTAGCGGGAATCGATGAGCAGTTCTTC.

This clonotype was seen ten or more times. This chain links TRBV20-1 with TRBJ1-2; 10 bases fit TRBD1. CDR3 length: 13 amino acids. V was pared by 5 bases and J by 4 bases, with 4 bases of the junction left unmatched. The V gene's germline CDR1 is DFQATT and CDR2 SNEGSKA (reference sequence). CDR3 DNA sequence: TGCAGTGCTTGGGACAGGGGAGGCTATGGCTACACCTTC. Encoded protein: CSAWDRGGYGYTF.

This clonotype was observed many times. The V and J genes are TRBV12-3 or TRBV12-4 and TRBJ2-2; TRBD1 matches at 9 bases. The CDR3 runs 16 residues. V lost 8 bases and J lost 5; bases outside the gene matches: 12. The CDR3 nucleotides read TGTGCCAGCGACCGCGGGTCACAGGGGGCTACCGGGGAGCTGTTTTTT. The encoded protein is CASDRGSQGATGELFF.

This clonotype was seen at least ten times. The chain joins TRBV23-1 to TRBJ1-1; D is unresolved. TRBV23-1 is an open reading frame whose function is uncertain. This CDR3 is built from 12 residues. The V gene lost 8 bases and the J gene lost 5 bases, with 12 bases spanning the gap. Here the CDR3 DNA reads TGCGCCAGCTGGGGAGGAAGGACTGAAGCTTTCTTT. It translates to CASWGGRTEAFF.

This clonotype has just a few counts. This sequence joins TRBV5-4 and TRBJ2-5; no firm D call. The V and J ends lost 4 bases and 1 base respectively, with 8 bases between them. Germline assignment: CDR1 SGHNT and CDR2 YYREEE (reference sequence). The CDR3 spans 13 residues. CDR3 in DNA: TGTGCCAGCAGCCTGATATCCCAAGAGACCCAGTACTTC. This translates into CASSLISQETQYF.

The table lists this clonotype with many counts. The rearrangement links TRBV6-1 to TRBJ1-1; no definite D call. Trimming stripped 6 bases from V and 5 bases from J, with 16 bases between. CDR3 size: 14 residues. Germline CDR1 is MNHNS and CDR2 is SASEGT. The CDR3 DNA reads as TGTGCCAGCAGGGGCCGAATAGGCGGGACTGAAGCTTTCTTT. Translating it yields CASRGRIGGTEAFF.

This clonotype showed up many times. As DNA, the CDR3 is TGTGCCAGCAGCCCCCGTTACAATGAGCAGTTCTTC. This sequence encodes CASSPRYNEQFF. The chain recombines TRBV2 with TRBJ2-1, with no clear D. Germline V CDR1 and CDR2: SNHLY, FYNNEI. CDR3 size: 12 residues. Trimming took 6 bases from V and 4 from J, leaving 7 bases between them.

Note on this clonotype: A read error may explain this, as a much larger clone is one base away. The gene calls are TRBV3-1 and TRBJ1-3; TRBD1 might be the D (5 bases). Germline V gives CDR1 LGHDT, CDR2 YNNKEL (reference sequence). The CDR3 is 17 residues long. The CDR3 loop is CASSQAHFDSSGNSIYF. DNA for the CDR3: TGTGCCAGCAGCCAAGCCCACTTCGACAGCTCTGGAAACTCCATATATTTT.

This clonotype was picked up many times. The chain couples TRBV28 to TRBJ1-1, with D unclear. Germline CDR1 reads MDHEN; CDR2 reads SYDVKM. CDR3 length: 12 residues. Trimming removed 5 bases at V and 1 base at J, with 5 bases between. CDR3 coding DNA: TGTGCCAGCAGTATTAGGAACACTGAAGCTTTCTTT. Translated, it gives CASSIRNTEAFF.